This T cell receptor beta chain was profiled in a study of blood T cells in healthy people across ages. The second PCR ran roughly 7 to 12 cycles with a sample-barcoded 5' primer and J-beta primers. One entry per CDR3 protein results from TCRdb running MiXCR on the 5' RACE reads. The data contain hundreds of thousands of distinct CDR3 sequences, roughly 24% of them singletons. Collection of 8.5 to 10 milliliters of peripheral blood was performed for each donor. The CDR3 sequence is 12 residues long. At least ten counts were recorded for this clonotype. A read error may produce the germline difference seen at one junction end. These data were likewise used in another study, on T cells of mothers and their children. That work contributes: Among related mother-child pairs, overlap was slightly higher than in unrelated pairs, though not significantly.

The chain has TRBV12-3 or TRBV12-4 and TRBJ1-4; D gene ambiguous. This TCR derives from a boy aged 10-17 years in good health. The sequencing input was blood. CDR3 amino acids: CASSLENEKLFF. CDR3 in DNA: TGTGCCAGCAGTTTGGAGAATGAGAAACTGTTTTTT.